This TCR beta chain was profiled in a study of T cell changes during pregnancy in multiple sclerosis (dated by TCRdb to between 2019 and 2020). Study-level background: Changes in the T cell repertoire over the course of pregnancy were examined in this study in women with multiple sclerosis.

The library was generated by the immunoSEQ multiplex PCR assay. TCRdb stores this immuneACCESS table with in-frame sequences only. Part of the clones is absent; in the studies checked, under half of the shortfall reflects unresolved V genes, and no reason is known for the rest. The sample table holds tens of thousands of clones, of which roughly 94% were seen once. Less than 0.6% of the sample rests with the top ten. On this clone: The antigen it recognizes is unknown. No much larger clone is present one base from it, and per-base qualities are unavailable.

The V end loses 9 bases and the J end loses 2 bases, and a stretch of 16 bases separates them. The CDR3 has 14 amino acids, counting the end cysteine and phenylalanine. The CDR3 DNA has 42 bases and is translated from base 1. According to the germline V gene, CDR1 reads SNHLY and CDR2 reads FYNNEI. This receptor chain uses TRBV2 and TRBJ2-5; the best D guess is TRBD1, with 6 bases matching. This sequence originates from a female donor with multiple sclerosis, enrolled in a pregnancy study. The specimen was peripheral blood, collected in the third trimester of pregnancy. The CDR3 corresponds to CASIWGQTQETQYF. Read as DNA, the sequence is TGTGCCAGTATTTGGGGGCAGACTCAAGAGACCCAGTACTTC.